The following is a T cell receptor (beta chain) sequence with its context. Its antigen is not identified. This entry is derived from a study of tumor-infiltrating lymphocytes in primary liver carcinoma. Study-level points and caveats: All five tumor regions shared only about 8-24% of top clones.

Using a constant-region primer together with ProtoScript II reverse transcriptase, TCR beta cDNA was made from 500 ng of total RNA. Modified slightly, ARM-PCR produced TCR beta libraries over three nested multiplex PCR rounds. Researchers ran the first two PCR rounds for approximately 10 cycles each with TRBV1-TRBV30 forward primers and a C-beta reverse primer. TCRdb redid the calling of the multiplex PCR reads with MiXCR, one entry per CDR3 protein. The top ten clones hold about 40% of a sample with 22,000 or so distinct CDR3 sequences, 80% of them seen once. The study co-extracted DNA and RNA from 20-30 mg of unsorted bulk tissue. Five distinct regions per tumor were sampled. Trimming took 4 bases from V and 0 from J, leaving 10 bases between them. The V gene's germline CDR1 is MNHEY and CDR2 SVGAGI. The CDR3 length is 16 residues.

The rearrangement joins TRBV6-5 to TRBJ1-6; no firm D call. The sequence came from a woman in her twenties or thirties with primary liver carcinoma and hepatitis B virus infection. Sequenced: liver tumor tissue from sampling region 2. Subset given: tumor region T2, inferior pole. The CDR3 spells CASSSNGGSYNSPLHF. CDR3 in DNA: TGTGCCAGCAGTTCTAACGGAGGCTCCTATAATTCACCCCTCCACTTT.